Sequencing of this T cell receptor (beta chain) was carried out in a study of blood T cell repertoires in COVID-19. Measured with immunoSEQ multiplex PCR; TCRdb has only the in-frame clones, and not every one. The sample lists approximately 140,000 clones; around 90% were seen once. The CDR3 is 14 amino acids. V lost 2 bases and J 3 bases, leaving 8 bases between the germline ends. Per the germline V gene, CDR1 is MDHEN and CDR2 is SYDVKM. Donors were grouped by their self-reported clinical history. This receptor was obtained from a middle-aged woman who had been exposed to COVID-19. The J gene is TRBJ1-5, the V gene TRBV28; D uncertain. The sequenced material came from PBMCs or T cells enriched from blood (not recorded which). In DNA, the CDR3 is TGTGCCAGCAGTTTAGTGGCCCCCAATCAGCCCCAGCATTTT. This sequence encodes CASSLVAPNQPQHF.